This T cell receptor (beta chain) was sequenced in a study of T-cell memory formation after mild COVID-19. Study context: The TCR clusters were mostly specific to one donor.

TCRdb independently ran MiXCR on the 5' RACE reads; one entry per CDR3 protein. The sample yields about 350,000 distinct CDR3 sequences, approximately 15% seen once. The ends lost 6 bases at V and 4 bases at J; junction bases unmatched: 10. This CDR3 is 15 amino acids long. Germline loops: CDR1 SGHVS, CDR2 FNYEAQ. The sample consisted of PBMCs or a T cell subset sorted from them (not recorded which). The rearrangement uses TRBV7-6 and TRBJ2-5; 8 bases are a match to TRBD2. The source of this sequence is a man in his late teens or twenties who had mild COVID-19 (a few samples of this study predate the infection). Cell type and time point are not known. The CDR3 here is CASRPGLAYVETQYF. The CDR3 DNA follows: TGTGCCAGCAGGCCCGGACTAGCTTACGTAGAGACCCAGTACTTC.